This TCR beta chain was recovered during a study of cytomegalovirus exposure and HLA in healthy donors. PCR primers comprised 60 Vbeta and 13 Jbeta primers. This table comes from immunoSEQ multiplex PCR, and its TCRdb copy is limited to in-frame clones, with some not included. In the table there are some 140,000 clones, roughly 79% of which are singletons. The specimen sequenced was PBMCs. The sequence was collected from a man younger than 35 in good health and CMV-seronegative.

The CDR3, as DNA: TGTGCCAGCTCACCACCGGGACAATCTGGAAACACCATATATTTT. This encodes CASSPPGQSGNTIYF. The chain uses TRBV18 and TRBJ1-3; a weak D match, TRBD1 (6 bases). The V end was cut by 0 bases, the J end by 1 base, with 7 bases between. Per germline, CDR1 KGHSH and CDR2 LQKENI. The CDR3 runs 15 residues.